Listed below are T cell receptor beta chains from one sample, sequenced in a study of blood T cell repertoires in COVID-19. Sequencing was performed with immunoSEQ multiplex PCR; in TCRdb, only in-frame clones are kept and a portion is missing. The table includes approximately 280,000 clones, about 88% detected once. Sequencing was carried out using peripheral blood. The receptors were sampled from a human donor with COVID-19, enrolled during active disease. The donor label of this sample is uncertain. Both conserved end residues are part of each CDR3. Fields, in order: clone size, V gene, J gene, D gene, CDR3 DNA, CDR3 protein. The D gene is left open where the match is weak. Not every row has a clone size; where given, it reads once, few, many or a size class.

.,TRBV11-2,TRBJ1-3,.,TGTGCCAGCAGCTTCCGGGGCGCAGGGGACTCTGGAAACACCATATATTTT,CASSFRGAGDSGNTIYF
.,TRBV28,TRBJ2-7,.,TGTGCCAGCAGTTTTATGGGGGGGCGATCCTACGAGCAGTACTTC,CASSFMGGRSYEQYF
.,TRBV5-1,TRBJ1-2,.,TGCGCCAGCAGTTCCGGGAGGACAGTTCCTTATGGCTACACCTTC,CASSSGRTVPYGYTF
few,TRBV9,TRBJ1-2,.,TGTGCCAGCAGCGTAGGTAGTGGGCTCTATGGCTACACCTTC,CASSVGSGLYGYTF
.,TRBV4-1,TRBJ2-1,TRBD2,TGCGCCAGCAGCCAAGATCTCACTAGCGGGAGATCCAATGAGCAGTTCTTC,CASSQDLTSGRSNEQFF
.,TRBV9,TRBJ2-2,.,TGTGCCAGCAGCCAGGGACATTCGGCCGGGGAGCTGTTTTTT,CASSQGHSAGELFF
.,TRBV4-3,TRBJ1-4,.,TGCGCCAGCAGCCAAGAAATTAGGGGGGGGAATGAAAAACTGTTTTTT,CASSQEIRGGNEKLFF
.,TRBV19,TRBJ1-1,TRBD1,TGTGCCAGTAGTACTAGAAGACGACAGGGCAGGGGCATTGGAAACACTGAAGCTTTCTTT,CASSTRRRQGRGIGNTEAFF
few,TRBV9,TRBJ2-5,.,TGTGCCAGCAGCCCACAGGGATTCCAAGAGACCCAGTACTTC,CASSPQGFQETQYF
.,TRBV14,TRBJ1-6,.,TGTGCCAGCAGCTCCCTCGGTTCACCCCTCCACTTT,CASSSLGSPLHF
.,TRBV5-6,TRBJ2-1,.,TGTGCCAGCAGCTTGGGTACTAGCAGGTACAATGAGCAGTTCTTC,CASSLGTSRYNEQFF
.,TRBV5-6,TRBJ1-5,.,TGTGCCAGCAGCTGGGGCTATAGCAATCAGCCCCAGCATTTT,CASSWGYSNQPQHF
.,TRBV5-1,TRBJ2-1,.,TGCGCCAGCAGCTTGGGGACACCTTACTTGGATGAGCAGTTCTTC,CASSLGTPYLDEQFF
.,TRBV4-3,TRBJ2-3,.,TGCGCCAGCAGCCCTCAGGGGAGGGGCACAGATACGCAGTATTTT,CASSPQGRGTDTQYF
.,TRBV10-3,TRBJ2-5,.,TGTGCCATCAGTTTCACTAACGGTGGCCAAGAGACCCAGTACTTC,CAISFTNGGQETQYF
few,TRBV7-9,TRBJ2-3,TRBD2,TGTGCCAGCAGCTTGGCGGGAGTGACAGATACGCAGTATTTT,CASSLAGVTDTQYF
once,TRBV7-8,TRBJ1-3,TRBD1,TGTGCCAGCAGCTTAGCGGCCGATACAGGGGGGACTGGAAACACCATATATTTT,CASSLAADTGGTGNTIYF
.,TRBV3-1/TRBV3-2,TRBJ2-1,TRBD2,TGTGCCAGCAGTTACGTGAGCGGGACCTACAATGAGCAGTTCTTC,CASSYVSGTYNEQFF
.,TRBV2,TRBJ2-4,TRBD2,TGTGCCAGCAGAGAACGGTCTAGCGGGGGCACGAGGAACATTCAGTACTTC,CASRERSSGGTRNIQYF
.,TRBV29-1,TRBJ2-5,.,TGCAGCGTTGAGAGGCAGGGGTGGGAGACCCAGTACTTC,CSVERQGWETQYF
.,TRBV10-1,TRBJ1-1,TRBD1,TGCGCCAGCAGTGAAAGGGGGCCGGGTGCAGCTTTCTTT,CASSERGPGAAFF
.,TRBV27,TRBJ2-5,TRBD1,TGTGCCAGCAGTTTATCCGGGACAGGGTCCCAGTACTTC,CASSLSGTGSQYF